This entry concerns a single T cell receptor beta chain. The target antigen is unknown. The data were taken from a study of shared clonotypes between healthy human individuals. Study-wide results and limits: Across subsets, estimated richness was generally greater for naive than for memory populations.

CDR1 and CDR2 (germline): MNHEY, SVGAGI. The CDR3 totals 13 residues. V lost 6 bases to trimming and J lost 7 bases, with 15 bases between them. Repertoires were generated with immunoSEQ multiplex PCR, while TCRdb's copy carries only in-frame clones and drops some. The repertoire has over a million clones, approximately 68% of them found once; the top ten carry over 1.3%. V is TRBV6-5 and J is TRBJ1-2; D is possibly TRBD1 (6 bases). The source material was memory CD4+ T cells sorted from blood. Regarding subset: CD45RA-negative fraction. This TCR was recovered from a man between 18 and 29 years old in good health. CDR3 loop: CASRPGQTSGYTF. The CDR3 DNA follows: TGTGCCAGCAGGCCCGGACAGACTAGTGGCTACACCTTC.